The present T cell receptor (beta chain) was sequenced within a study of T cells in localized non-small cell lung cancer. Details on this clone: The antigen is not known.

General study points: Uninvolved adjacent lung showed the highest T cell clonality, exceeding tumor. It remains possible that heterogeneity exists, since only one tumor region was sequenced.

TCRdb's table, derived via immunoSEQ multiplex PCR, lists solely in-frame clones and lacks some. The table lists about 40,000 clones, 81% of them singletons, with 6.5% to 8% in the top ten. V was clipped by 4 bases and J by 1 base; unmatched bases: 5. The CDR3 consists of 17 residues. CDR1 is SGHTS, CDR2 YDEGEE, per germline. The sample here was peripheral blood mononuclear cells, taken before any cancer treatment. The receptor's source is a male donor aged 60 or older with stage II lung adenocarcinoma. The chain combines TRBV5-8 with TRBJ2-3; 14 bases are shared with TRBD2. The CDR3 protein is CASSPPTSGRGTDTQYF. The CDR3 DNA is TGTGCCAGCAGCCCTCCGACTAGCGGGAGGGGCACAGATACGCAGTATTTT.